This record concerns one TCR beta chain sequence. PCR was performed a second time for 7 to 11 cycles using a sample-barcoded 5' primer and a J-beta primer mix. TCRdb analysed the 5' RACE reads with MiXCR anew, one entry per CDR3 protein. Among around 1,000,000 distinct CDR3 sequences listed, approximately 25% were seen once. This specimen comes from a study of blood T cells in healthy people across ages. This CDR3 contains 10 residues. In germline, CDR1 is SEHNR, CDR2 FQNEAQ (reference sequence). Trimming shortened V by 6 bases and J by 7 bases, and 6 bases separated the two germline ends. These data were likewise used in another study, on T cells of mothers and their children.

The sequenced material came from blood. The V call is TRBV7-9, the J call TRBJ1-1; D ambiguous. This TCR was recovered from a girl aged 2 to 10 in good health. CDR3 region: CASRVGEAFF. The CDR3 nucleotides read TGTGCCAGCAGGGTGGGTGAAGCTTTCTTT.